Presented here are 29 T cell receptor beta chains from one specimen sequenced in a study of OX40 agonist ivuxolimab in advanced cancers. Clones were sequenced by immunoSEQ multiplex PCR, and TCRdb holds only the in-frame ones, with some missing. The sample comprises tens of thousands of clones, roughly 83% of which are singletons, and 50% to 55% rests with the top ten. Here the sequenced sample was CD4+ or CD8+ T cells sorted from blood, taken in a trial of the OX40 agonist ivuxolimab. The origin of the receptors is an adult with an advanced solid tumor such as melanoma, head and neck, liver or kidney cancer.

This clone has a single count. V gene TRBV27 combines with J gene TRBJ2-7, with a tentative D call TRBD1 (5 bases). Per germline, CDR1 MNHEY and CDR2 SMNVEV (reference sequence). V lost 5 bases to trimming and J lost 0 bases, with 11 bases between them. The CDR3 is 14 amino acids. DNA of the CDR3: TGTGCCAGCAGTCCTGGACACCGCTCCTACGAGCAGTACTTC. Encoded protein: CASSPGHRSYEQYF.

CDR3 in DNA: TGTGCCAGTAAGGGGGATCCGACAGGGTGGAATGAGCAGTTCTTC. Translating gives CASKGDPTGWNEQFF. This chain links TRBV19 with TRBJ2-1, with TRBD1 identical over 7 bases. Trimming at V came to 7 bases and at J to 7 bases, leaving 13 bases not matched to a gene. Germline CDR1 LNHDA, CDR2 SQIVND (reference sequence). There are 15 residues in the CDR3. The variable domain in full, completed from reference TRBV19 and TRBJ2-1, reads DGGITQSPKYLFRKEGQNVTLSCEQNLNHDAMYWYRQDPGQGLRLIYYSQIVNDFQKGDIAEGYSVSREKKESFPLTVTSAQKNPTAFYLCASKGDPTGWNEQFFGPGTRLTVL.

This clone is deemed medium-sized. This CDR3 is CASSPGQTYYEQYF. For the CDR3, the DNA is TGTGCCAGTAGCCCGGGACAGACGTACTACGAGCAGTACTTC. The V and J genes are TRBV19 and TRBJ2-7, with TRBD1 matching 7 bases. CDR1 is LNHDA and CDR2 is SQIVND in the germline V gene (reference sequence). This CDR3 spans 14 amino acids. Trimming at V came to 6 bases and at J to 3 bases, leaving 8 bases not matched to a gene. Full variable domain (missing parts from reference TRBV19 and TRBJ2-7): DGGITQSPKYLFRKEGQNVTLSCEQNLNHDAMYWYRQDPGQGLRLIYYSQIVNDFQKGDIAEGYSVSREKKESFPLTVTSAQKNPTAFYLCASSPGQTYYEQYFGPGTRLTVT.

The chain recombines TRBV30 with TRBJ2-7, with D uncertain. V was cut by 1 base and J by 1 base, with 8 bases left in between. The CDR3 extends over 13 amino acids. Per germline, CDR1 GTSNPN and CDR2 SVGIG (reference sequence). Written as DNA, the CDR3 is TGTGCCTGGAGTGAAACACTGTCCTACGAGCAGTACTTC. Encoded protein: CAWSETLSYEQYF.

This chain uses TRBV9 with TRBJ1-4, with D unclear. V lost 4 bases, J lost 7 bases, and 11 bases lay in between. Germline assignment: CDR1 SGDLS and CDR2 YYNGEE. The CDR3 length is 13 residues. The CDR3 bases are TGTGCCAGCAGCCCGCTGGGGAGTGAAAAACTGTTTTTT. Translated, it gives CASSPLGSEKLFF.

This CDR3 reads CASSEIGDRGRTEAFF. The CDR3 DNA is TGTGCCAGCAGTGAAATCGGAGACAGGGGCAGGACTGAAGCTTTCTTT. This chain connects TRBV25-1 to TRBJ1-1; TRBD1 matches 8 bases. The CDR3 sequence is 16 residues long. V gave up 2 bases and J gave up 5 bases; unmatched junction bases: 10. In germline, CDR1 is MGHDK, CDR2 SYGVNS.

J is TRBJ2-1 and V is TRBV29-1; TRBD2 matches 12 bases. CDR1 SQVTM and CDR2 ANQGSEA come from the germline V gene. The CDR3 is made up of 15 amino acids. The junction had 2 bases not matched to a gene; V was cut back by 2 bases and J by 3 bases. CDR3 amino acids: CSVEPTSGGYNEQFF. DNA for the CDR3: TGCAGCGTTGAACCGACTAGCGGGGGCTACAATGAGCAGTTCTTC.

The chain uses TRBV7-9 and TRBJ2-7; the D is unclear. Germline V gene data show CDR1 as SEHNR and CDR2 as FQNEAQ (reference sequence). The V and J ends lost 6 bases and 1 base respectively, with 7 bases between them. The CDR3 covers 12 residues. The CDR3 nucleotides read TGTGCCAGCAGTACGACATCCTACGAGCAGTACTTC. Residues: CASSTTSYEQYF.

This clone came up once. CDR3 loop: CASSPPNGDGYTF. DNA for the CDR3: TGCGCCAGCAGCCCCCCAAACGGAGATGGCTACACCTTC. The chain recombines TRBV4-1 with TRBJ1-2; no clear D. This CDR3 has 13 amino acids. Trimming took 4 bases from V and 6 from J, leaving 12 bases between them. In germline, CDR1 is MGHRA, CDR2 YSYEKL.

CDR3 nucleotide sequence: TGTGCCAGCAGTTCCGGGTTCTACCCGCAAGAGACCCAGTACTTC. Protein sequence: CASSSGFYPQETQYF. The chain is built from TRBV27 and TRBJ2-5; the D is unclear. Trimming removed 4 bases from V and 2 bases from J, with 14 bases in between. The CDR3 contains 15 residues. Germline CDR1 is MNHEY and CDR2 is SMNVEV (reference sequence).

This chain connects TRBV5-1 to TRBJ1-1; D might be TRBD1 (5 bases). CDR1 is SGHRS, CDR2 YFSETQ, per germline. CDR3 length: 15 residues. Deletions cut 1 base from V and 5 bases from J, with 15 bases between. CDR3 sequence (DNA): TGCGCCAGCAGCTTGTCCGGGGCAGGGCGAACTGAAGCTTTCTTT. Its protein product is CASSLSGAGRTEAFF.

This clone was observed a single time. The V gene is TRBV19, the J gene TRBJ2-7; the match to TRBD1 covers 8 bases. The germline V gene has CDR1 LNHDA and CDR2 SQIVND (reference sequence). The CDR3 sequence is 15 residues long. The ends lost 5 bases at V and 0 bases at J; junction bases unmatched: 6. The chain's CDR3 is CASSPGTGASYEQYF. CDR3 DNA sequence: TGTGCCAGTAGTCCTGGGACAGGCGCCTCCTACGAGCAGTACTTC.

The V and J genes are TRBV11-3 and TRBJ2-3; D remains ambiguous. Germline V gives CDR1 SGHNT, CDR2 YENEEA. The CDR3 extends over 12 amino acids. V shed 2 bases and J shed 5 bases, with 5 bases lying between them. The CDR3, as DNA: TGTGCCAGCAGCTTATGGGGAGATACGCAGTATTTT. Translated, it gives CASSLWGDTQYF.

There are a few counts of this clone. This chain connects TRBV6-1 to TRBJ2-1; weak D call: TRBD1 (5 bases). This CDR3 has 16 residues. Germline V CDR1 and CDR2: MNHNS, SASEGT. The ends were cut back, 3 bases at V and 0 bases at J, with 12 bases in the middle. The CDR3, as DNA: TGTGCCAGCAGTGACGCAGGGTGGGACTCCTACAATGAGCAGTTCTTC. Residues: CASSDAGWDSYNEQFF.

The chain has TRBV6-5 and TRBJ1-3; possible D gene TRBD1, 6 bases. The CDR3 has 15 amino acids. Trimming stripped 4 bases from V and 4 bases from J, with 14 bases between. CDR1 MNHEY and CDR2 SVGAGI come from the germline V gene. CDR3 nucleotide sequence: TGTGCCAGCAGTTCGGACAGCGGACCGGGAAACACCATATATTTT. Its translation: CASSSDSGPGNTIYF.

In the case of this clone: The same CDR3 is also encoded by other DNA sequences in this sample. The J gene is TRBJ2-7, the V gene TRBV6-1, with D uncertain. The V gene lost 3 bases and the J gene lost 5 bases, with 8 bases spanning the gap. This CDR3 has 12 amino acids. Germline V gives CDR1 MNHNS, CDR2 SASEGT. The CDR3 sequence: CASSERLDEQYF. The CDR3 region has the DNA TGTGCCAGCAGTGAGCGATTAGACGAGCAGTACTTC.

The rearrangement links TRBV9 to TRBJ2-7; 7 bases agree with TRBD2. The CDR3 spans 18 residues. Trimming at V came to 3 bases and at J to 0 bases, leaving 15 bases not matched to a gene. Germline CDR1 is SGDLS and CDR2 is YYNGEE. CDR3 in amino acids: CASSAGSGLAEYSYEQYF. The CDR3 region has the DNA TGTGCCAGCAGCGCCGGGAGTGGGCTAGCGGAGTACTCCTACGAGCAGTACTTC.

This chain connects TRBV7-8 to TRBJ2-5; the D call may be TRBD1 or TRBD2 (5 bases each). Per the germline V gene, CDR1 is SGHVS and CDR2 is FQNEAQ. Between the trimmed V and J ends, which lost 1 base and 4 bases, there was a span of 10 bases. This CDR3 spans 14 amino acids. The chain's CDR3 is CASSLGPGTETQYF. CDR3 nucleotides: TGTGCCAGCAGCTTAGGGCCTGGGACAGAGACCCAGTACTTC.

The rearrangement links TRBV5-1 to TRBJ1-1; D uncertain. Deletions cut 0 bases from V and 5 bases from J, with 11 bases between. This CDR3 comprises 14 residues. The V gene's germline CDR1 is SGHRS and CDR2 YFSETQ. CDR3 amino acids: CASSLGGIETEAFF. The CDR3 region has the DNA TGCGCCAGCAGCTTGGGCGGGATTGAAACTGAAGCTTTCTTT.

The chain is built from TRBV4-3 and TRBJ2-7, with D perhaps matching TRBD1 or TRBD2 (6 bases each). This CDR3 spans 15 amino acids. The germline V gene has CDR1 LGHNA and CDR2 YSLEER. With 1 base removed from V and 3 bases from J, the gap between germline ends came to 13 bases. CDR3 DNA: TGCGCCAGCAGCCAAGTCAACGGGGGCCACTACGAGCAGTACTTC. It translates to CASSQVNGGHYEQYF.

In its sample, this clone was seen once. The chain combines TRBV5-6 with TRBJ2-7; 7 bases align to TRBD1. This CDR3 comprises 14 residues. V lost 2 bases, J lost 3 bases, and 5 bases stayed unmatched. Looked up from germline, CDR1 is SGHDT and CDR2 is YYEEEE. Written as DNA, the CDR3 is TGTGCCAGCAGCTTTAGACAGGGAATCTACGAGCAGTACTTC. Translating it yields CASSFRQGIYEQYF.

This clone was detected a few times. V gene TRBV6-5 combines with J gene TRBJ2-1; D unclear. There are 15 residues in the CDR3. CDR1 and CDR2 from the germline V gene are MNHEY and SVGAGI. Trimming cost V 3 bases and J 1 base, with 10 bases left between them. In DNA, the CDR3 is TGTGCCAGCAGTTATCTGGGTGGGTCCTACAATGAGCAGTTCTTC. It codes for CASSYLGGSYNEQFF.

The chain uses TRBV12-5 and TRBJ2-7; TRBD1 or TRBD2 may be the D gene (5 bases each). Germline V lookup: CDR1 LGHNT, CDR2 FRNRAP. This CDR3 region has 14 residues. Trimming took 6 bases from V and 3 from J, leaving 15 bases between them. This CDR3 is CASGPTGPYYEQYF. In DNA, the CDR3 is TGTGCTAGTGGCCCAACGGGACCTTACTACGAGCAGTACTTC.

This sequence joins TRBV13 and TRBJ2-2, with D perhaps assigned TRBD1 or TRBD2 (5 bases each). This CDR3 has 14 residues. The V end lost 2 bases, the J end lost 4 bases, and 8 bases lay between the germline ends. Germline CDR1 reads PRHDT; CDR2 reads FYEKMQ (reference sequence). CDR3: CASSLFGGTGELFF. The CDR3 nucleotides are TGTGCCAGCAGCTTATTTGGGGGCACCGGGGAGCTGTTTTTT.

This clone appeared a single time. This chain links TRBV19 with TRBJ2-7; 9 nucleotides align to TRBD2. The germline gives CDR1 LNHDA, CDR2 SQIVND (reference sequence). After removal of 5 bases from V and 0 bases from J, the junction contained 5 bases not matched to a gene. The CDR3 spans 15 residues. CDR3 region: CASSASGASSYEQYF. The DNA for the CDR3 is TGTGCCAGTAGTGCTAGCGGGGCAAGCTCCTACGAGCAGTACTTC.

This chain connects TRBV5-1 to TRBJ2-7; D ambiguous. The CDR3 covers 13 residues. V shed 1 base and J shed 2 bases, with 7 bases lying between them. CDR1 SGHRS and CDR2 YFSETQ come from the germline V gene. The CDR3 sequence is CASSLSTTYEQYF. The CDR3 DNA follows: TGCGCCAGCAGCTTGTCTACAACCTACGAGCAGTACTTC. The variable domain in full, completed from reference TRBV5-1 and TRBJ2-7, reads KAGVTQTPRYLIKTRGQQVTLSCSPISGHRSVSWYQQTPGQGLQFLFEYFSETQRNKGNFPGRFSGRQFSNSRSEMNVSTLELGDSALYLCASSLSTTYEQYFGPGTRLTVT.

V gene TRBV23-1 combines with J gene TRBJ2-7; D is undetermined. TRBV23-1 is noted as an ORF with a role that remains uncertain. V was trimmed by 0 bases and J by 1 base, leaving 1 base between them. The CDR3 spans 12 residues. DNA for the CDR3: TGCGCCAGCAGTCAATCGTCCTACGAGCAGTACTTC. Protein product: CASSQSSYEQYF.

V is TRBV7-9 and J is TRBJ2-7; D is undetermined. V was pared by 0 bases and J by 5 bases, with 17 bases between. The CDR3 covers 16 residues. Germline-derived CDR1 and CDR2 are SEHNR and FQNEAQ (reference sequence). DNA for the CDR3: TGTGCCAGCAGCTTAGCGCCAGGCTCCACCCGGAACGAGCAGTACTTC. It translates to CASSLAPGSTRNEQYF.

This chain joins TRBV4-3 and TRBJ2-7; 9 bases fit TRBD1. Germline V gene data show CDR1 as LGHNA and CDR2 as YSLEER. V lost 1 base to trimming and J lost 2 bases; unmatched junction nucleotides: 6. There are 16 residues in the CDR3. The CDR3 DNA sequence: TGCGCCAGCAGCCAAGGAAGACAGGGGGATACCTACGAGCAGTACTTC. Protein sequence: CASSQGRQGDTYEQYF.